Described below is a single T cell receptor beta chain sequence and its context. TCRdb's table, derived via immunoSEQ multiplex PCR, lists solely in-frame clones and lacks some. The data hold roughly 200,000 clones, with approximately 87% observed a single time. The source of the sample is a study of blood T cell repertoires in COVID-19. This CDR3 is 16 amino acids long. Looked up from germline, CDR1 is SGHRS and CDR2 is YFSETQ. Trimming removed 1 base at V and 0 bases at J, with 13 bases between. This sequence originates from a man in his 60s who had recovered from COVID-19. The sequenced material came from peripheral blood. The chain carries TRBV5-1 and TRBJ1-1, with D possibly being TRBD1 (6 bases). CDR3 in amino acids: CASSLLGAGMNTEAFF. DNA of the CDR3: TGCGCCAGCAGCTTGTTGGGGGCAGGCATGAACACTGAAGCTTTCTTT.